This T cell receptor (beta chain) emerged from a study of T-cell reconstitution after alpha-beta-depleted transplantation in children. General study findings and limits: Hyperexpanded clones declined; after one year, newly produced T cells mostly supplied diversity.

V lost 3 bases to trimming and J lost 8 bases, with 13 bases between them. The CDR3 is 13 residues long. The V gene's germline CDR1 is SGHDN and CDR2 FVKESK. The sample holds a few counts of this clonotype. What it binds is not known. TCRbeta library preparation incorporated unique molecular identifiers. TCRdb used MiXCR to reprocess the PCR reads, holding one entry per CDR3 protein. The sample contains 200,000 to 300,000 distinct CDR3 sequences, around 25% of which appear only once. The sequence was collected from a female patient aged 2-15 years who had a stem cell transplant for congenital amegakaryocytic thrombocytopenia, so the T cells may come from the graft donor. This sequence joins TRBV14 and TRBJ1-1; D ambiguous. The sequencing used PBMCs, mostly from graft donor cells, collected 360 days after TCRalphabeta/CD19-depleted stem cell transplant. This chain's CDR3 is CASSHLRRSEAFF. The CDR3 nucleotides are TGTGCCAGCAGCCACTTAAGGAGGTCAGAAGCTTTCTTT.